A single sample is the source of the 20 T cell receptor beta chains below, sequenced in a study of shared clonotypes between healthy human individuals. The table came from immunoSEQ multiplex PCR; TCRdb's copy has only in-frame clones and leaves some out. The sample records millions of clones, approximately 95% being singletons. The source material was naive CD4+ T cells from PBMCs. Noted subset: CD45RA+ positively selected. The source is a man younger than 35 in good health. Some clones in this sample may be carry-over from other donors' samples.

This clone is a singleton in its sample. The CDR3 DNA reads TGCGCCAGCAGCTTGGCATCAGGGCAGGATCAGCCCCAGCATTTT. This gives the protein CASSLASGQDQPQHF. The J gene is TRBJ1-5, the V gene TRBV5-1; D perhaps matches TRBD1 (5 bases). Germline V gene lookup returns CDR1 SGHRS and CDR2 YFSETQ. The CDR3 contains 15 residues. V lost 0 bases and J lost 5, with 12 bases in between.

The V call is TRBV10-3, the J call TRBJ2-2; D gene unclear. Trimming removed 6 bases at V and 7 bases at J, with 18 bases between. CDR3 size: 15 residues. Germline CDR1 ENHRY, CDR2 SYGVKD. The CDR3 sequence: CAISVPGPSSGELFF. DNA for the CDR3: TGTGCCATCAGCGTACCGGGTCCATCCAGCGGGGAGCTGTTTTTT.

The J gene is TRBJ2-1, the V gene TRBV28, with TRBD1 as a possible D gene (5 bases). The CDR3 loop spans 12 amino acids. V shed 8 bases and J shed 2 bases, with 7 bases lying between them. Germline V lookup: CDR1 MDHEN, CDR2 SYDVKM. CDR3 DNA: TGTGCCAGCCAGGGCCCCTACAATGAGCAGTTCTTC. Residues: CASQGPYNEQFF. Full variable domain (rest looked up from reference TRBV28 and TRBJ2-1): DVKVTQSSRYLVKRTGEKVFLECVQDMDHENMFWYRQDPGLGLRLIYFSYDVKMKEKGDIPEGYSVSREKKERFSLILESASTNQTSMYLCASQGPYNEQFFGPGTRLTVL.

In its sample, this clone was seen once. The chain has TRBV18 and TRBJ2-1, with 7 bases identical to TRBD2. Germline V lookup: CDR1 KGHSH, CDR2 LQKENI. Unmatched junction bases numbered 15, after V lost 3 bases and J lost 10 bases. The CDR3 length is 16 residues. CDR3 amino acids: CASSPFRGSWVGEQFF. The CDR3 region has the DNA TGTGCCAGCTCACCGTTTCGCGGGAGTTGGGTGGGAGAGCAGTTCTTC.

The rearrangement links TRBV18 to TRBJ2-5; D assignment may be TRBD1 or TRBD2 (6 bases each). Per the germline V gene, CDR1 is KGHSH and CDR2 is LQKENI. V lost 4 bases and J lost 5, with 11 bases in between. The CDR3 is 13 amino acids. Here the CDR3 DNA reads TGTGCCAGCTCACGGGGGGCCCGGGAGACCCAGTACTTC. This encodes CASSRGARETQYF.

The rearrangement links TRBV28 to TRBJ1-5; D possibly corresponds to TRBD1 (5 bases). The CDR3 is 15 residues long. In germline, CDR1 is MDHEN, CDR2 SYDVKM. Deletions cut 3 bases from V and 0 bases from J, with 9 bases between. CDR3 DNA sequence: TGTGCCAGCAGTTTTCAGGGCTATAGCAATCAGCCCCAGCATTTT. Encoded protein: CASSFQGYSNQPQHF. Combining the CDR3 with reference TRBV28 and TRBJ1-5 gives the whole variable domain DVKVTQSSRYLVKRTGEKVFLECVQDMDHENMFWYRQDPGLGLRLIYFSYDVKMKEKGDIPEGYSVSREKKERFSLILESASTNQTSMYLCASSFQGYSNQPQHFGDGTRLSIL.

As DNA, the CDR3 is TGCGCCAGCAGCTTTACTAGCGGACAGACGCTCGAGCAGTACTTC. Residues: CASSFTSGQTLEQYF. V and J are TRBV4-1 and TRBJ2-7, with TRBD2 matching over 8 bases. Germline CDR1 reads MGHRA; CDR2 reads YSYEKL. The V segment lost 5 bases and the J segment 6 bases; nucleotides outside the gene matches: 12. The CDR3 runs 15 residues.

The count of this clone is one. The chain recombines TRBV28 with TRBJ2-1, with 8 bases identical to TRBD2. V lost 4 bases and J lost 4; bases outside the gene matches: 6. Germline V gives CDR1 MDHEN, CDR2 SYDVKM. This CDR3 contains 15 residues. In nucleotides, the CDR3 is TGTGCCAGCAGTTACACTAGCGGAGCATACAATGAGCAGTTCTTC. It translates to CASSYTSGAYNEQFF.

The rearrangement joins TRBV11-2 to TRBJ2-5; TRBD2 is a possible D gene (5 bases). Germline V lookup: CDR1 SGHAT, CDR2 FQNNGV. CDR3 length equals 15 residues. V was shortened by 1 base and J by 1 base, with 10 bases between the two germline ends. The CDR3 reads CASSLAPSGQETQYF. The CDR3 DNA sequence: TGTGCCAGCAGCTTAGCTCCCAGCGGCCAAGAGACCCAGTACTTC.

The chain links TRBV18 to TRBJ2-1; no firm D call. The V end was cut by 3 bases, the J end by 0 bases, with 6 bases between. Germline values: CDR1 KGHSH, CDR2 LQKENI. The CDR3 loop spans 14 amino acids. CDR3 nucleotides: TGTGCCAGCTCACCGGAGAGCTCCTACAATGAGCAGTTCTTC. Residues: CASSPESSYNEQFF.

The chain recombines TRBV6-5 with TRBJ1-2; TRBD1 might be the D (6 bases). The CDR3 sequence is 15 residues long. Trimming left V 6 bases short and J 9 bases short, with 23 bases between. Germline CDR1 reads MNHEY; CDR2 reads SVGAGI. The CDR3 protein is CASRGTGQTGTRYTF. The CDR3 coding sequence is TGTGCCAGCAGAGGAACCGGACAAACAGGGACTCGCTACACCTTC.

This clone was counted between two and nine times. The chain couples TRBV27 to TRBJ1-5; TRBD1 aligns across 9 bases. CDR1 and CDR2 (germline): MNHEY, SMNVEV (reference sequence). V lost 4 bases, J lost 4 bases, and 8 bases stayed unmatched. The CDR3 has 16 residues. CDR3 nucleotide sequence: TGTGCCAGCAGTTCCCGGACAGGGGCCAAGAATCAGCCCCAGCATTTT. It translates to CASSSRTGAKNQPQHF.

On this clone: The same CDR3 also results from other DNA sequences found in this sample. This rearrangement joins TRBV28 to TRBJ1-2, with a possible D match to TRBD1 (5 bases). Trimming removed 5 bases at V and 5 bases at J, with 9 bases between. The CDR3 extends over 12 amino acids. CDR1 and CDR2 from the germline V gene are MDHEN and SYDVKM. CDR3 DNA sequence: TGTGCCAGCAGTCTTAGACAGTATGGCTACACCTTC. Its protein product is CASSLRQYGYTF.

V and J are TRBV5-4 and TRBJ2-7, with TRBD1 matching over 8 bases. Per germline, CDR1 SGHNT and CDR2 YYREEE (reference sequence). The CDR3 length is 14 residues. J lost 4 bases, V lost 3 bases, and 6 bases had no gene match. In DNA, the CDR3 is TGTGCCAGCAGCTCTGGACAGGGCGGGTACGAGCAGTACTTC. It encodes CASSSGQGGYEQYF.

V gene TRBV5-1 combines with J gene TRBJ2-2; 14 bases agree with TRBD2. The V gene end was trimmed by 5 bases and the J gene end by 6 bases; junction bases not matched to a gene: 3. The CDR3 covers 15 residues. CDR1 and CDR2 from the germline V gene are SGHRS and YFSETQ. The CDR3 region is CASRRTSGRSGELFF. DNA for the CDR3: TGCGCCAGCAGGAGGACTAGCGGGAGGTCCGGGGAGCTGTTTTTT.

The genes are TRBV6-1 and TRBJ1-3; D may be TRBD1 (5 bases). Per germline, CDR1 MNHNS and CDR2 SASEGT. V was pared by 2 bases and J by 2 bases, with 10 bases between. The CDR3 contains 15 residues. Here the CDR3 DNA reads TGTGCCAGCAGTGAATGGGGGGAAGCTGGAAACACCATATATTTT. This translates into CASSEWGEAGNTIYF.

This chain joins TRBV15 and TRBJ2-1; weak D call: TRBD2 (6 bases). V was shortened by 0 bases and J by 15 bases, with 15 bases between the two germline ends. The CDR3 is 13 amino acids. From germline, CDR1 is LNHNV and CDR2 YYDKDF (reference sequence). The CDR3, as DNA: TGTGCCACCAGCAGAGAGCTCCGGGACTTTCTGTTCTTC. It yields the protein CATSRELRDFLFF.

The chain employs TRBV6-1 and TRBJ2-7; the D gene is possibly TRBD2 (6 bases). There are 17 residues in the CDR3. Per the germline V gene, CDR1 is MNHNS and CDR2 is SASEGT. The ends were cut back, 4 bases at V and 2 bases at J, with 21 bases in the middle. The CDR3 loop reads CASSAGQGRTGAYEQYF. DNA of the CDR3: TGTGCCAGCAGTGCCGGGCAGGGCAGGACGGGGGCCTACGAGCAGTACTTC.

The chain couples TRBV7-7 to TRBJ2-3; tentative D call: TRBD2 (6 bases). Trimming took 5 bases from V and 6 from J, leaving 18 bases between them. The CDR3 is made up of 15 amino acids. Germline CDR1 SSHAT, CDR2 FNYEAQ (reference sequence). The CDR3 is CASSQTRDSLDTQYF. The CDR3 bases are TGTGCCAGCAGCCAAACCCGGGACTCTTTGGATACGCAGTATTTT.

The genes are TRBV7-3 and TRBJ2-1; TRBD2 is a possible D gene (6 bases). Germline loops: CDR1 SGHTA, CDR2 FQGTGA. V lost 2 bases and J 10 bases, leaving 12 bases between the germline ends. This CDR3 is built from 13 residues. The CDR3: CASSLGLAREQFF. The CDR3 nucleotides read TGTGCCAGCAGCTTAGGGCTAGCGAGAGAGCAGTTCTTC.